This T cell receptor (beta chain) is drawn from a study of regulatory T cells in long-lasting Graves disease. The CDR3 has 16 amino acids. Deletions cut 1 base from V and 4 bases from J, with 17 bases between. This clonotype was seen ten or more times. Its target is not known. Study results and caveats: Under persistent disease, TRBV28, TRBJ1-2 and TRBJ2-5 were used preferentially.

Indicated time point: persistent/refractory GD, antithyroid drugs over 5 years with positive TRAb. Preparation of the TCR library used RNA extracted from PBMCs. The patients were enrolled through endocrinology in Xi'an, China. A blood draw put 8 to 10 milliliters of peripheral blood into EDTA tubes. Library construction for TCR beta used iRepertoire HTBI primers and Arm-PCR of CDR3 regions. In the authors' methods: Segment identification across samples yielded around 61 TRBV and roughly 15 TRBJ segments. TCRdb passed the multiplex PCR reads through MiXCR, listing each CDR3 protein once. These V and J calls originate from TCRdb's pipeline instead of the authors' own analysis. The sample consists of about 430,000 distinct CDR3 sequences, 21% of them appearing once.

The chain employs TRBV12-3 or TRBV12-4 and TRBJ2-7, with D possibly matching TRBD2 (6 bases). The sequence came from a female donor with Graves disease. Sequencing was performed on peripheral blood mononuclear cells (PBMCs), taken when the disease was refractory, from a patient treated with antithyroid drugs. In DNA, the CDR3 is TGTGCCAGCAGTTTAGTCCCAGGAGGAGGGGAGTACGAGCAGTACTTC. Its translation: CASSLVPGGGEYEQYF.